This is a list of T cell receptor beta chains from one sample in a study of blood T cell repertoires in COVID-19. Assay: immunoSEQ multiplex PCR; the TCRdb copy retains only in-frame clones and omits some. The sample consists of 200,000 to 300,000 clones, about 83% of them appearing once. Sequenced input: peripheral blood. The receptors stem from a human donor in a cohort sampled during active COVID-19. The CDR3 runs from the conserved cysteine through the conserved F or W. Each record gives: J gene, V gene, CDR3 protein.

>TRBJ2-3|TRBV7-2
CASSLVASTDTQYF
>TRBJ2-7|TRBV2
CASGASYEQYF
>TRBJ2-3|TRBV6-6
CASSSTEDTQYF
>TRBJ2-7|TRBV18
CASSVTGSGAAHYEQYF
>TRBJ2-3|TRBV5-1
CASKRLDFTDTQYF
>TRBJ2-5|TRBV20-1
CSASEAQETQYF
>TRBJ2-1|TRBV7-2
CASSLEWAGREHNEQFF
>TRBJ2-6|TRBV29-1
CSVEQASGANVLTF
>TRBJ1-6|TRBV30
CAWSVGTHNSPLHF
>TRBJ2-7|TRBV30
CAWIPGAYEQYF
>TRBJ2-2|TRBV24-1
CATSEAGGYHGELFF
>TRBJ1-5|TRBV7-9
CASSAQDQPQHF
>TRBJ2-5|TRBV11-2
CASSLFASGGAQETQYF
>TRBJ2-3|TRBV9
CASSGTGTGGTQYF
>TRBJ2-1|TRBV5-1
CASSPTGGAYNEQFF
>TRBJ2-2|TRBV6-5
CASSYTDRIDTGELFF
>TRBJ1-2|TRBV28
CASRYLTGNYGYTF
>TRBJ1-5|TRBV21-1
CASSKGGTQPQHF
>TRBJ2-7|TRBV6-5
CASSYVGAEQYF
>TRBJ1-1|TRBV10-2
CASSEYSPNMNTEAFF
>TRBJ2-3|TRBV10-3
CAISGTQVKADTQYF
>TRBJ2-5|TRBV28
CASSKGGLQETQYF
>TRBJ2-1|TRBV4-1
CASSPWETYNEQFF
>TRBJ2-5|TRBV3-1/TRBV3-2
CASSQRLDEETQYF
>TRBJ2-3|TRBV5-4
CASSSKVGLAPDTQYF
>TRBJ2-1|TRBV18
CASSSLAGDLGEQFF
>TRBJ2-5|TRBV7-9
CASCRDSQETQYF
>TRBJ1-1|TRBV6-5
CASKTRNTEAFF
>TRBJ2-1|TRBV12-3/TRBV12-4
CASSTRGEQFF
>TRBJ2-1|TRBV10-1
CASSLAGSSYNEQFF
>TRBJ2-7|TRBV7-3
CASSSGTEKAYEQYF
>TRBJ2-5|TRBV2
CASIRAGNQETQYF
>TRBJ2-5|TRBV5-1
CASSTSGTSEGETQYF
>TRBJ2-5|TRBV27
CASSLRGSGRAEETQYF
>TRBJ2-7|TRBV2
CASSEASGGDEQYF
>TRBJ2-2|TRBV30
CAWSAGLGTGELFF
>TRBJ1-2|TRBV6-5
CASSYSRRDYGYTF
>TRBJ2-3|TRBV5-5
CASSLAFTDTQYF
>TRBJ2-1|TRBV5-4
CASSSRGVRNNEQFF
>TRBJ2-7|TRBV24-1
CATSVDGYEQYF
>TRBJ1-1|TRBV12-3/TRBV12-4
CASSNRGTEAFF
>TRBJ1-1|TRBV6-5
CASRQQGGATEAFF
>TRBJ2-7|TRBV30
CAWSVTGGPYEQYF
>TRBJ1-2|TRBV6-5
CASSLRPTGNYGYTF
>TRBJ1-5|TRBV29-1
CSVVQGAGNQPQHF
>TRBJ2-1|TRBV14
CASSQGFSGRRSYNEQFF
>TRBJ2-7|TRBV6-5
CASSLPSSYEQYF
>TRBJ2-5|TRBV5-1
CASSSTSSLYQETQYF
>TRBJ1-5|TRBV5-1
CASSFGSNQPQHF
>TRBJ1-4|TRBV7-2
CASSFRVNEKLFF